Listed here is a single T cell receptor beta chain. Its specificity is unknown. The data derive from a study of cytomegalovirus exposure and HLA in healthy donors. Overall study findings and caveats: Overall, around 150 TCR beta chains were annotated as cytomegalovirus-associated. It was likely that a cluster of highly shared sequence variants was a sequencing artifact. Confirmation was obtained in vitro that a few CMV-associated chains are specific for CMV antigens. Association with HLA alleles at 0.05 false discovery rate was found for 15,000 to 20,000 TCR beta sequences in a later analysis.

There are 17 residues in the CDR3. The germline CDR1 and CDR2 sequences are SGHTS and YDEGEE. V was cut by 0 bases and J by 3 bases, with 17 bases left in between. PCR employed 60 Vbeta and 13 Jbeta primers. Clones were sequenced by immunoSEQ multiplex PCR, and TCRdb holds only the in-frame ones, with some missing. The profile shows about 110,000 clones, roughly 80% of them singletons. The rearrangement uses TRBV5-8 and TRBJ2-3; TRBD2 is a possible D gene (6 bases). Sequences were obtained from PBMCs. This sequence originates from a man younger than 45 in good health and CMV-seropositive. The CDR3 sequence is CASSLEVAVGLTDTQYF. The CDR3 bases are TGTGCCAGCAGCTTGGAAGTAGCGGTGGGTTTAACAGATACGCAGTATTTT.